The 31 T cell receptor beta chains below come from one sample, sequenced in a study of Graves' ophthalmopathy and Graves' hyperthyroidism. Amplified material comprised TCR beta CDR3 regions derived from RNA transcripts. HTBI-primed first-round RT-PCR preceded second-round multiplex PCR. MiXCR was run by TCRdb on the multiplex PCR reads, yielding one entry per CDR3 protein. In the table there are some 520,000 distinct CDR3 sequences, about 15% of which are singletons. The specimen was blood. Receptors were obtained from a woman aged 30 to 39 with Graves' ophthalmopathy.

This clonotype has ten or more counts. The CDR3 is CASSTSVRVNTEAFF. CDR3 coding DNA: TGTGCCAGCAGTACCAGCGTCAGGGTGAACACTGAAGCTTTCTTT. The chain has TRBV12-3 or TRBV12-4 and TRBJ1-1; a weak D match, TRBD1 (5 bases). The CDR3 is 15 residues long. Trimming shortened V by 5 bases and J by 0 bases, and 13 bases separated the two germline ends.

The table lists this clonotype with many counts. The chain recombines TRBV20-1 with TRBJ1-1; D uncertain. CDR3 length equals 11 residues. The germline V gene encodes CDR1 DFQATT and CDR2 SNEGSKA (reference sequence). Trimming left V 5 bases short and J 4 bases short, with 8 bases between. CDR3 DNA sequence: TGCAGTGCTCCGAGTTCCACTGAAGCTTTCTTT. This codes for CSAPSSTEAFF.

The chain uses TRBV6-8 and TRBJ1-5; maybe TRBD1 (6 bases). CDR3 length equals 15 residues. CDR1 and CDR2 from the germline V gene are MNHGY and SAAAGT. Deletions cut 10 bases from V and 11 bases from J, with 27 bases between. The CDR3 spells CAIYPGHGESLTQHF. The CDR3 DNA is TGTGCCATTTACCCGGGACACGGGGAGAGTTTGACCCAGCATTTT.

This clonotype appeared many times. The rearrangement joins TRBV19 to TRBJ2-5; D unclear. The ends were cut back, 8 bases at V and 4 bases at J, with 17 bases in the middle. The germline gives CDR1 LNHDA, CDR2 SQIVND (reference sequence). This CDR3 comprises 14 residues. As DNA, the CDR3 is TGTGCCAGTCCGTCAGCCCCCTGTGGAGAGACCCAGTACTTC. Its translation: CASPSAPCGETQYF.

This clonotype was found a few times. The chain has TRBV5-6 and TRBJ2-5; 14 bases agree with TRBD2. Germline V gene lookup returns CDR1 SGHDT and CDR2 YYEEEE. The junction had 7 bases not matched to a gene; V was cut back by 4 bases and J by 2 bases. This CDR3 is 17 amino acids long. CDR3 bases: TGTGCCAGCAGCCGAAAACGGACTAGCGGGGGGCAAGAGACCCAGTACTTC. Protein sequence: CASSRKRTSGGQETQYF.

This clonotype showed up many times. The J gene is TRBJ2-5, the V gene TRBV28; 8 positions match TRBD1. This CDR3 contains 16 residues. The germline V gene has CDR1 MDHEN and CDR2 SYDVKM. With V trimmed by 5 bases and J by 3 bases, 11 bases remained unmatched. Written as DNA, the CDR3 is TGTGCCAGCAGTCCGCCTTGGACAGGGTGGAAAGAGACCCAGTACTTC. This sequence encodes CASSPPWTGWKETQYF. The whole variable domain, filled in from reference TRBV28 and TRBJ2-5, reads DVKVTQSSRYLVKRTGEKVFLECVQDMDHENMFWYRQDPGLGLRLIYFSYDVKMKEKGDIPEGYSVSREKKERFSLILESASTNQTSMYLCASSPPWTGWKETQYFGPGTRLLVL.

The chain joins TRBV6-5 to TRBJ2-2; D might be TRBD2 (5 bases). CDR3 size: 15 residues. CDR1 MNHEY and CDR2 SVGAGI come from the germline V gene. V was trimmed by 2 bases and J by 5 bases, leaving 12 bases between them. CDR3 amino acids: CASSYIIRGTGELFF. CDR3 in DNA: TGTGCCAGCAGTTACATCATTCGCGGGACCGGGGAGCTGTTTTTT.

This clonotype was detected a few times. V gene TRBV6-1 combines with J gene TRBJ2-5; 8 nucleotides match TRBD1. V was clipped by 6 bases and J by 5 bases; unmatched bases: 11. Germline V gives CDR1 MNHNS, CDR2 SASEGT. This CDR3 is built from 15 residues. CDR3 amino acids: CASRPGQGGSETQYF. The CDR3 DNA follows: TGTGCCAGCAGACCCGGACAGGGCGGGTCGGAGACCCAGTACTTC.

Ten or more counts support this clonotype. The chain uses TRBV6-1 and TRBJ2-7; D is uncertain. The CDR3 is 13 amino acids. The germline V gene encodes CDR1 MNHNS and CDR2 SASEGT. V was trimmed by 6 bases and J by 0 bases, leaving 9 bases between them. CDR3 sequence (DNA): TGTGCCAGCAGCGGCAGCTTCTCCTACGAGCAGTACTTC. It yields the protein CASSGSFSYEQYF.

This clonotype was counted many times. J is TRBJ1-2 and V is TRBV28; 10 positions match TRBD1. Germline V gene data show CDR1 as MDHEN and CDR2 as SYDVKM. V dropped 6 bases and J dropped 2; count of bases not matched to a gene: 9. The CDR3 extends over 16 amino acids. The CDR3 protein is CASSPNPGQGNYGYTF. In nucleotides, the CDR3 is TGTGCCAGCAGCCCTAATCCGGGACAGGGGAACTATGGCTACACCTTC.

This clonotype was seen only a few times. Likely a read error: the CDR3 ends without its conserved phenylalanine or tryptophan. The chain employs TRBV11-2 and TRBJ1-1, with 8 bases lining up with TRBD1. Germline CDR1 SGHAT, CDR2 FQNNGV. The trim removed 5 bases at V and 3 bases at J, leaving 5 bases unmatched. There are 14 residues in the CDR3. The CDR3 region has the DNA TGTGCCAGCAGCGCAGGACAGGGTTACACTGAAGCTTTCTAT. Its protein is CASSAGQGYTEAFY.

The chain employs TRBV11-1 and TRBJ2-7; maybe TRBD1 (6 bases). This CDR3 has 14 residues. Germline V gene data show CDR1 as SGHAT and CDR2 as FQDESV (reference sequence). Trimming shortened V by 7 bases and J by 0 bases, and 13 bases separated the two germline ends. Written as DNA, the CDR3 is TGTGCCAGCAAGACCAGGGGTACCTCCTACGAGCAGTACTTC. It encodes CASKTRGTSYEQYF.

This clonotype was detected ten times or more. V gene TRBV7-9 combines with J gene TRBJ1-2; TRBD1 aligns across 8 bases. The CDR3 runs to 15 residues. Germline V lookup: CDR1 SEHNR, CDR2 FQNEAQ (reference sequence). Unmatched junction bases numbered 12, after V lost 4 bases and J lost 8 bases. Written as DNA, the CDR3 is TGTGCCAGCAGCTCACGCGGGGCGGACAGGGAAGGCTACACCTTC. Residues: CASSSRGADREGYTF.

This clonotype has ten or more counts. CDR3 nucleotides: TGTGCCAGCAGTCACGGGGCGGGGGCGGAGTGGAGTGAAGCTTTCTTT. As protein: CASSHGAGAEWSEAFF. The V gene is TRBV12-3 or TRBV12-4, the J gene TRBJ1-1, with D perhaps matching TRBD1 (6 bases). The CDR3 has 16 amino acids. V was clipped by 5 bases and J by 7 bases, with 23 bases between them.

V gene TRBV19 combines with J gene TRBJ2-7; 8 positions agree with TRBD1. This CDR3 region has 11 residues. J gave up 7 bases and V 9 bases, and 5 bases lay outside the gene matches. The germline CDR1 and CDR2 sequences are LNHDA and SQIVND (reference sequence). DNA for the CDR3: TGTGCCAGAAGACAGGGGCAGGAGCAGTACTTC. Translated: CARRQGQEQYF.

This clonotype was observed at least ten times. The genes are TRBV6-5 and TRBJ1-3; TRBD1 matches at 7 bases. J lost 4 bases, V lost 0 bases, and 0 bases had no gene match. There are 14 residues in the CDR3. From germline, CDR1 is MNHEY and CDR2 SVGAGI. The CDR3 reads CASSYSTGGNTIYF. In DNA, the CDR3 is TGTGCCAGCAGTTACTCGACAGGGGGAAACACCATATATTTT.

This clonotype appeared many times. The chain combines TRBV12-3 or TRBV12-4 with TRBJ1-2; D is unresolved. V lost 1 base to trimming and J lost 7 bases, with 13 bases between them. This CDR3 comprises 14 residues. Here the CDR3 reads CASSLGRTAGGYTF. The CDR3 DNA follows: TGTGCCAGCAGTTTAGGTCGCACGGCTGGTGGCTACACCTTC.

This clonotype was observed many times. The chain uses TRBV24-1 and TRBJ2-5; TRBD2 agrees at 15 bases. Unmatched junction bases numbered 2, after V lost 9 bases and J lost 1 base. CDR1 KGHDR and CDR2 SFDVKD come from the germline V gene. The CDR3 spans 15 residues. The CDR3 loop is CATGGLAGGQETQYF. CDR3 coding DNA: TGTGCCACCGGGGGACTAGCGGGAGGCCAAGAGACCCAGTACTTC.

This clonotype was counted between two and nine times. The V gene is TRBV20-1, the J gene TRBJ1-6; D is possibly TRBD1 (6 bases). The CDR3 covers 16 residues. V lost 2 bases, J lost 0 bases, and 11 bases lay in between. Germline CDR1 and CDR2: DFQATT and SNEGSKA (reference sequence). The CDR3 nucleotides are TGCAGTGCTAGACAAACAGGGAGCTCCTATAATTCACCCCTCCACTTT. Protein sequence: CSARQTGSSYNSPLHF.

In this sample, this clonotype turned up many times. V is TRBV6-1 and J is TRBJ1-2; D is perhaps TRBD1 (6 bases). V was trimmed by 2 bases and J by 4 bases, leaving 17 bases between them. CDR1 and CDR2 (germline): MNHNS, SASEGT. The CDR3 extends over 16 amino acids. In DNA, the CDR3 is TGTGCCAGCAGTGAACCGACAGGCCAGATGAGCTATGGCTACACCTTC. The encoded protein is CASSEPTGQMSYGYTF.

At least ten counts were recorded for this clonotype. This rearrangement joins TRBV30 to TRBJ2-2, with D possibly being TRBD1 (6 bases). This CDR3 comprises 13 residues. Trimming left V 5 bases short and J 7 bases short, with 14 bases between. Germline values: CDR1 GTSNPN, CDR2 SVGIG (reference sequence). CDR3 bases: TGTGCCTGGGACAGGCTGATCGGCGGGGAGCTGTTTTTT. Translation: CAWDRLIGGELFF.

The chain couples TRBV7-2 to TRBJ1-6; TRBD1 agrees at 8 bases. The CDR3 extends over 15 amino acids. CDR1 is SGHTA, CDR2 FQGNSA, per germline. The V and J ends lost 5 bases and 8 bases, in that order; junction bases with no gene match: 8. CDR3 in DNA: TGTGCCAGCAGCCCCGACCGGGACAGGCATTCACCCCTCCACTTT. Encoded protein: CASSPDRDRHSPLHF.

The chain recombines TRBV6-1 with TRBJ2-2; D is unresolved. The CDR3 runs to 13 residues. Per germline, CDR1 MNHNS and CDR2 SASEGT. The V and J ends lost 9 bases and 4 bases respectively, with 12 bases between them. For the CDR3, the DNA is TGTGCCAGACGGTCCACCCCCACCGGGGAGCTGTTTTTT. Translated: CARRSTPTGELFF.

This clonotype was seen at least ten times. The chain has TRBV9 and TRBJ2-7; 7 bases are a match to TRBD2. V shed 2 bases, J shed 6 bases, and the junction held 8 bases outside the gene matches. The CDR3 runs 14 residues. CDR1 SGDLS and CDR2 YYNGEE come from the germline V gene. The CDR3 DNA reads as TGTGCCAGCAGCGTCCAGGCGGGAGATATCGAGCAGTACTTC. As protein: CASSVQAGDIEQYF. Combining the CDR3 with reference TRBV9 and TRBJ2-7 gives the whole variable domain DSGVTQTPKHLITATGQRVTLRCSPRSGDLSVYWYQQSLDQGLQFLIQYYNGEERAKGNILERFSAQQFPDLHSELNLSSLELGDSALYFCASSVQAGDIEQYFGPGTRLTVT.

This clonotype has ten or more counts. The CDR3 is CASSTSAPPFRGDGANVLTF. The CDR3 bases are TGTGCCAGCAGCACTAGTGCCCCCCCCTTCAGAGGGGATGGGGCCAACGTCCTGACTTTC. The gene calls are TRBV7-4 and TRBJ2-6; D is perhaps TRBD1 or TRBD2 (5 bases each). Germline V gene data show CDR1 as SGHVT and CDR2 as SQSDAQ. Trimming shortened V by 5 bases and J by 3 bases, and 26 bases separated the two germline ends. This CDR3 is built from 20 residues.

As for this clonotype: Given a much more abundant clone one base away, this may be a read error. The chain uses TRBV6-1 and TRBJ2-2; D may be TRBD1 (7 bases). This CDR3 comprises 14 residues. Germline CDR1 and CDR2: MNHNS and SASEGT. The CDR3 bases are TGTGCCAGCCAACAGGGGAGACCCACCGGGGGGCTGTTTTTT. It encodes CASQQGRPTGGLFF.

The chain links TRBV12-3 or TRBV12-4 to TRBJ2-2; 12 bases line up with TRBD1. Losses at the gene ends were 5 bases for V and 6 bases for J; bases not matched to a gene: 10. CDR3 length: 17 residues. The CDR3 loop reads CASSPFPGTGGPGELFF. The CDR3 nucleotides read TGTGCCAGCAGTCCCTTCCCCGGGACAGGGGGCCCCGGGGAGCTGTTTTTT.

This clonotype occurred a few times. This may arise from a read error, as a much more abundant clone is one base away. The chain combines TRBV19 with TRBJ2-2; 10 nucleotides agree with TRBD2. Germline V gene lookup returns CDR1 LNHDA and CDR2 SQIVND (reference sequence). The CDR3 covers 14 residues. The CDR3 coding sequence is TGTGCCAGTAGTCGGACTAGCGGTTCTAGGGAGCTGTGTTTT. Amino acid sequence: CASSRTSGSRELCF.

This clonotype was seen repeatedly, ten times or more. The genes are TRBV12-3 or TRBV12-4 and TRBJ1-5; 7 bases map to TRBD1. Unmatched junction bases numbered 10, after V lost 2 bases and J lost 6 bases. CDR3 length equals 16 residues. The CDR3 protein is CASSLQARQGFQPQHF. Written as DNA, the CDR3 is TGTGCCAGCAGTTTACAGGCGCGACAGGGTTTTCAGCCCCAGCATTTT.

This clonotype came up many times. V usage is TRBV18 and J usage is TRBJ1-5, with 10 bases lining up with TRBD1. The germline gives CDR1 KGHSH, CDR2 LQKENI. The CDR3 totals 20 residues. Trimming at V came to 4 bases and at J to 5 bases, leaving 20 bases not matched to a gene. Here the CDR3 DNA reads TGTGCCAGCTCACAGAGAGAAGAGTCTCGGGACAGGGGATGGGATCAGCCCCAGCATTTT. Amino acid sequence: CASSQREESRDRGWDQPQHF.

This clonotype was seen at least ten times. The V call is TRBV12-3 or TRBV12-4, the J call TRBJ1-1; a weak D match, TRBD1 (5 bases). This CDR3 contains 15 residues. Trimming took off 3 bases at V and 0 bases at J, with 11 bases between the two ends. The CDR3 region has the DNA TGTGCCAGCAGTTTTCTGAGGGGCTTGAACACTGAAGCTTTCTTT. Translating it yields CASSFLRGLNTEAFF.